This entry describes one TCR beta chain. No antigen is known for it. This CDR3 is built from 14 residues. Germline V gene data show CDR1 as SGHDT and CDR2 as YYEEEE. V lost 1 base to trimming and J lost 13 bases, with 18 bases between them. This specimen comes from a study of cytomegalovirus exposure and HLA in healthy donors. The study, taken as a whole, reports: Segments of the TCR beta V type were, in most cases, productive about 90% or about 30% of the time in an earlier analysis. With high specificity and sensitivity, the classifier reportedly diagnosed cytomegalovirus status. CMV serostatus was the sole immune exposure data available.

The PCR ran on 60 Vbeta and 13 Jbeta primers. The assay was immunoSEQ multiplex PCR, and TCRdb's table has in-frame clones only and misses some. The data contain 120,000 to 150,000 clones, 79% of them singletons. This sequence originates from a woman in her forties in good health and CMV-seropositive. The sample consisted of PBMCs. This chain uses TRBV5-6 with TRBJ2-1, with a weak D call TRBD2 (6 bases). CDR3 amino acids: CASSLTSSGIRQFF. The CDR3, as DNA: TGTGCCAGCAGCTTGACTAGCTCGGGGATTCGTCAGTTCTTC.